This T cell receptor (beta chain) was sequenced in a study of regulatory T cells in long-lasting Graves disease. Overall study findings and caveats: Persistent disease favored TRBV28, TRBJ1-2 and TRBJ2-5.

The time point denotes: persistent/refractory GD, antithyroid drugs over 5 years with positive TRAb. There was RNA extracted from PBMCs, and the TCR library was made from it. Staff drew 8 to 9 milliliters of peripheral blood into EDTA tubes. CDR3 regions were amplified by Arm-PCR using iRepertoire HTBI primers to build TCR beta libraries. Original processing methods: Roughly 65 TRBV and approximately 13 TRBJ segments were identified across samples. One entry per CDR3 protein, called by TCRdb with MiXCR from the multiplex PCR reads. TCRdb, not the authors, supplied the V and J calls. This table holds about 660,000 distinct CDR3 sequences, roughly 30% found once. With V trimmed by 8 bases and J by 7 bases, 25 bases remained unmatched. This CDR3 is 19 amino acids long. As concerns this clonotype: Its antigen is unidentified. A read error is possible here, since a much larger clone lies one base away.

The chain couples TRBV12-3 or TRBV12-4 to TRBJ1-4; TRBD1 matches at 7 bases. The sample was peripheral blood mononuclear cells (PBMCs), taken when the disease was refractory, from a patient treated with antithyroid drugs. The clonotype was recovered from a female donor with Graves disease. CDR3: CASGSWVGQRTQHTEKLFF. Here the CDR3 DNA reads TGTGCCAGCGGATCCTGGGTGGGACAGAGGACTCAACATACTGAAAAACTGTTTTTT.